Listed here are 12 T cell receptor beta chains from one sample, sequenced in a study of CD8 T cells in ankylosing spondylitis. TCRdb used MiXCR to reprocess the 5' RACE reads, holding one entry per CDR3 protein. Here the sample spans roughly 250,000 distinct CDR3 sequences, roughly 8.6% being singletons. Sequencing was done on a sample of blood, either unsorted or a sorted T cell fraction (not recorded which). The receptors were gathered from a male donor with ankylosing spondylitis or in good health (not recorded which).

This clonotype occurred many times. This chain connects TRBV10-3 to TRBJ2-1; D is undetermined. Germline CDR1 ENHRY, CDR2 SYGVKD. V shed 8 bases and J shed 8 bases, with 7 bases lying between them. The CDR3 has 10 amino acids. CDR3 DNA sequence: TGTGCCATCTATAGTGATGAGCAGTTCTTC. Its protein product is CAIYSDEQFF.

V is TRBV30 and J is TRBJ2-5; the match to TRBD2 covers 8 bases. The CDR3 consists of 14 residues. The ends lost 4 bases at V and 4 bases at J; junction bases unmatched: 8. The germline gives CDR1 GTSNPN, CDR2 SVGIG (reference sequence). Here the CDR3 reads CAWKTSERGETQYF. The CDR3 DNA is TGTGCCTGGAAGACTAGCGAGCGGGGAGAGACCCAGTACTTC.

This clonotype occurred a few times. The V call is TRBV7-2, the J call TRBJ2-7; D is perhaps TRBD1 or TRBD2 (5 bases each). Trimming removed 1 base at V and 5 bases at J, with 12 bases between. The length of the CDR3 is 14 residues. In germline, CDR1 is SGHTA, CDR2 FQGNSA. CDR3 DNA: TGTGCCAGCAGCTTAGTTGTGGGGCGGGACGAGCAGTACTTC. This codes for CASSLVVGRDEQYF.

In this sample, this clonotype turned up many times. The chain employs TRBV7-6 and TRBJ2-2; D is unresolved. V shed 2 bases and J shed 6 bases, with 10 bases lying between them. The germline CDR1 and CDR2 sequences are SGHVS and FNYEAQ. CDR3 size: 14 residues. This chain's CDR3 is CASSLRISSGELFF. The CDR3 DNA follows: TGTGCCAGCAGCTTACGTATCAGCTCCGGGGAGCTGTTTTTT.

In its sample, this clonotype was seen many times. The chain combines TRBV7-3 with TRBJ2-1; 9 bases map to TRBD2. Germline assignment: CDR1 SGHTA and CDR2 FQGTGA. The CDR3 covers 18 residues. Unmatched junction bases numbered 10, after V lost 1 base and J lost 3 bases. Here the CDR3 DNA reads TGTGCCAGCAGCTTAATTGGTCTAGCGGGGCCTAACTACAATGAGCAGTTCTTC. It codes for CASSLIGLAGPNYNEQFF.

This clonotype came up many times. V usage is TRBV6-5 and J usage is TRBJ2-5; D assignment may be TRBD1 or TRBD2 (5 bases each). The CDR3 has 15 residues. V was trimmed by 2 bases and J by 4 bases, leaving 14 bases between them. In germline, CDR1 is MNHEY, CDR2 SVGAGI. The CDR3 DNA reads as TGTGCCAGCAGTTACGGGAGAGGCAGGGCAGAGACCCAGTACTTC. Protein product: CASSYGRGRAETQYF.

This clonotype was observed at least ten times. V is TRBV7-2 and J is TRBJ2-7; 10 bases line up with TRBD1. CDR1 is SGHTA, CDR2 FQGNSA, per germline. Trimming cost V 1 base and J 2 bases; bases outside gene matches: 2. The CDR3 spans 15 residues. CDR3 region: CASSLGGQGTYEQYF. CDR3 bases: TGTGCCAGCAGCTTAGGGGGACAGGGGACCTACGAGCAGTACTTC.

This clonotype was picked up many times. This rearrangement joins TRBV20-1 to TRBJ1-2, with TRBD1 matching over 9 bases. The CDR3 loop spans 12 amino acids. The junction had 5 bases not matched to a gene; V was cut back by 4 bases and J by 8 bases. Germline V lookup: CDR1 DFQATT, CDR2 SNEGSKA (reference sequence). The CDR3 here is CSANPQGAGYTF. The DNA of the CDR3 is TGCAGTGCTAACCCACAGGGGGCAGGCTACACCTTC.

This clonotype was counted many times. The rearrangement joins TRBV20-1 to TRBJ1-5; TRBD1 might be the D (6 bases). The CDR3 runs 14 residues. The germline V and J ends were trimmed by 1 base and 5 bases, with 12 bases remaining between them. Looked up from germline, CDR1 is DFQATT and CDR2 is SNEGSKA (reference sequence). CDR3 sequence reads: CSARGRGVDQPQHF. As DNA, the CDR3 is TGCAGTGCTAGAGGGAGGGGGGTCGATCAGCCCCAGCATTTT.

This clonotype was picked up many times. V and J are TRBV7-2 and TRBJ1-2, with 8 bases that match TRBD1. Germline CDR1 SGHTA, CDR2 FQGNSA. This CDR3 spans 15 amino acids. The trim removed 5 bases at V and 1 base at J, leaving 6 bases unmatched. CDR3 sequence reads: CASSLGTGHNYGYTF. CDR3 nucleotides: TGTGCCAGCAGCCTCGGGACAGGTCATAACTATGGCTACACCTTC.

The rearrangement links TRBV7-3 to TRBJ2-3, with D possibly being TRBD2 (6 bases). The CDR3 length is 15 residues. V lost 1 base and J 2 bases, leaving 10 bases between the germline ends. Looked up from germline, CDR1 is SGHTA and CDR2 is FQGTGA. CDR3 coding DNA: TGTGCCAGCAGCTTAATCGGCGGGAACACAGATACGCAGTATTTT. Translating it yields CASSLIGGNTDTQYF.

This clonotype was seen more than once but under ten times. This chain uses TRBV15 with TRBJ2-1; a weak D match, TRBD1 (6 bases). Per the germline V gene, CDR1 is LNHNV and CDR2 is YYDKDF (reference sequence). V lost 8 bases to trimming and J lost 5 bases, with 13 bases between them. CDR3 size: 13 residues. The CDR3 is CATAGTMNNEQFF. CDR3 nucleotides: TGTGCCACCGCCGGGACAATGAACAATGAGCAGTTCTTC.